This T cell receptor (beta chain) was identified in a study of beta chain features in type 1 diabetes. This CDR3 spans 15 amino acids. CDR1 SEHNR and CDR2 FQNEAQ come from the germline V gene (reference sequence). The ends were cut back, 0 bases at V and 4 bases at J, with 7 bases in the middle. The study reverse transcribed the entire isolated RNA, so it sequenced expressed TCRB transcripts. Generated by immunoSEQ multiplex PCR, the TCRdb table keeps only in-frame clones and is missing some. The sample has around 160,000 clones, 48% seen once. Sequencing was done on a sample of Tregs from blood. The chain recombines TRBV7-9 with TRBJ2-6; D is unclear. This clonotype originated in a man aged 18 to 29 in good health. CDR3 sequence reads: CASSLALLGANVLTF. For the CDR3, the DNA is TGTGCCAGCAGCTTAGCCCTACTCGGGGCCAACGTCCTGACTTTC.